Detailed here is one T cell receptor beta chain. Germline V gene sequence: CDR1 SGDLS, CDR2 YYNGEE. The CDR3 consists of 15 residues. The V and J ends lost 4 bases and 4 bases respectively, with 14 bases between them. These data originate in a study of cytomegalovirus exposure and HLA in healthy donors. In the PCR, 60 Vbeta and 13 Jbeta primers were used. Method: immunoSEQ multiplex PCR; TCRdb's copy keeps in-frame clones and lacks some. The top ten hold roughly 7.3% of the sample, which has over 150,000 clones, approximately 77% seen once. Each donor was nominally healthy when sampled (though unrecorded immune exposures were likely).

The V call is TRBV9, the J call TRBJ1-4; D perhaps matches TRBD1 (6 bases). This clonotype was sampled from a male donor in good health and CMV-seropositive. Sequenced input: PBMCs. Written as DNA, the CDR3 is TGTGCCAGCAGCTCAACAGGGAGCTTTAATGAAAAACTGTTTTTT. It encodes CASSSTGSFNEKLFF.